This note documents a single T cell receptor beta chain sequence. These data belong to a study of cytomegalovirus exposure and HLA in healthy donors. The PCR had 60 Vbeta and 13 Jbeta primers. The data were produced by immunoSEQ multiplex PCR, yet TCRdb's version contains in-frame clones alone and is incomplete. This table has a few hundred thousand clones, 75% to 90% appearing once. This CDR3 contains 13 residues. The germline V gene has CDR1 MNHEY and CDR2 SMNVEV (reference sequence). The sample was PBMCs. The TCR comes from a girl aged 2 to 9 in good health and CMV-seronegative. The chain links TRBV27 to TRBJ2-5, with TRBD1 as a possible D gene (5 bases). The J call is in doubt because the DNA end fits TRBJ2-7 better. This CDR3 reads CASNRAGLDEQYF. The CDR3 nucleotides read TGTGCCAGCAATCGGGCAGGGTTGGACGAGCAGTACTTC.